The 5 T cell receptor beta chains below were found in one sample sequenced in a study of human T cells and chemical hapten exposure. This sample's time point: pre-sensitization, week 0. This sample's treatment: therapeutic diphenylcyclopropenone sensitization with weekly scalp DPC. TCRdb fed the RACE reads into MiXCR, producing one record per CDR3 protein. The sample shows over 300,000 distinct CDR3 sequences, around 5.5% of them seen only once. The material sequenced was whole blood, taken in connection with sensitization to the hapten diphenylcyclopropenone (DPC). These receptors all stem from a woman between 45 and 65 years old with alopecia areata. Some clones in this sample may be carry-over from other donors' samples.

At least ten counts were recorded for this clonotype. This chain links TRBV12-3 or TRBV12-4 with TRBJ2-7, with D unclear. The CDR3 length is 12 residues. V was cut by 8 bases and J by 2 bases, with 10 bases left in between. The CDR3 nucleotides are TGTGCCAGCGGGTGGTTGGCCTACGAGCAGTACTTC. As protein: CASGWLAYEQYF.

The chain uses TRBV20-1 and TRBJ1-1; D gene ambiguous. The V end lost 6 bases, the J end lost 0 bases, and 8 bases lay between the germline ends. Looked up from germline, CDR1 is DFQATT and CDR2 is SNEGSKA (reference sequence). The CDR3 runs to 12 residues. CDR3 sequence reads: CSAADMNTEAFF. CDR3 nucleotide sequence: TGCAGTGCCGCAGATATGAACACTGAAGCTTTCTTT.

V gene TRBV7-9 combines with J gene TRBJ2-7; 9 nucleotides align to TRBD2. Losses at the gene ends were 4 bases for V and 12 bases for J; bases not matched to a gene: 7. The V gene's germline CDR1 is SEHNR and CDR2 FQNEAQ (reference sequence). This CDR3 spans 12 amino acids. CDR3 bases: TGTGCCAGCAGCTCGGGACTAGCTAATCCGTACTTC. This codes for CASSSGLANPYF. The whole variable domain, filled in from reference TRBV7-9 and TRBJ2-7, reads DTGVSQNPRHKITKRGQNVTFRCDPISEHNRLYWYRQTLGQGPEFLTYFQNEAQLEKSRLLSDRFSAERPKGSFSTLEIQRTEQGDSAMYLCASSSGLANPYFGPGTRLTVT.

This clonotype was counted ten times or more. This chain uses TRBV4-2 with TRBJ2-1, with D possibly being TRBD2 (7 bases). Germline loops: CDR1 LGHNA, CDR2 YNFKEQ. CDR3 length: 17 amino acids. V gave up 0 bases and J gave up 1 base, with 13 bases separating them. Written as DNA, the CDR3 is TGTGCCAGCAGCCAAGATTTTGGGGGGGCTTCCTACAATGAGCAGTTCTTC. Amino acids: CASSQDFGGASYNEQFF.

This clonotype was recorded at least ten times. This sequence joins TRBV28 and TRBJ2-5, with TRBD1 matching 11 bases. This CDR3 comprises 16 residues. With 4 bases clipped from V and 3 bases from J, the junction kept 7 bases outside the gene matches. Germline V gene sequence: CDR1 MDHEN, CDR2 SYDVKM. CDR3 nucleotide sequence: TGTGCCAGCAGTTCCCGGACAGGGGGCTATGAAGAGACCCAGTACTTC. Translated: CASSSRTGGYEETQYF. The variable domain in full, with the rest retrieved from reference TRBV28 and TRBJ2-5, is DVKVTQSSRYLVKRTGEKVFLECVQDMDHENMFWYRQDPGLGLRLIYFSYDVKMKEKGDIPEGYSVSREKKERFSLILESASTNQTSMYLCASSSRTGGYEETQYFGPGTRLLVL.